These T cell receptor beta chains were read from a single sample in a study of blood T cell repertoires in COVID-19. TCRdb's copy holds only in-frame clones and misses some; the assay was immunoSEQ multiplex PCR. The data hold over 55,000 clones, with 91% observed a single time. Material for sequencing was peripheral blood. All receptors derive from a human donor in a cohort sampled during active COVID-19. CDR3s include the opening cysteine and the closing phenylalanine or tryptophan. Fields, in order: V gene, J gene, D gene, clone size, CDR3 DNA, CDR3 protein. The D gene is left open where the match is weak. Size is stated for part of the rows, as once, few or many counts, or as a class when the clone is expanded.

V: TRBV4-2; J: TRBJ2-6; D: TRBD1; size: -; DNA: TGTGCCAGCAGCCACCCCGAGACAGGGGACTCTGGGGCCAACGTCCTGACTTTC; CDR3: CASSHPETGDSGANVLTF
V: TRBV27; J: TRBJ1-2; D: TRBD1; size: -; DNA: TGTGCCAGCAGTTCGGGACAGAAGACTGGCTACACCTTC; CDR3: CASSSGQKTGYTF
V: TRBV6-6; J: TRBJ2-7; D: -; size: -; DNA: TGTGCCAGCAGCCGGGTGGCGCAGGGCGAGCAGTACTTC; CDR3: CASSRVAQGEQYF
V: TRBV27; J: TRBJ2-7; D: TRBD1; size: -; DNA: TGTGCCAGCAGTTTAAAAGTCGGGACAGGAGGTTTGCAGCAGTACTTC; CDR3: CASSLKVGTGGLQQYF
V: TRBV6-1; J: TRBJ1-2; D: -; size: -; DNA: TGTGCCAGCAGTGATCGCGGCGGCTACACCTTC; CDR3: CASSDRGGYTF
V: TRBV4-2; J: TRBJ1-3; D: -; size: -; DNA: TGTGCCAGCAGCCAAGTTTCCCCCGGGAGGGAGGTTGGAAACACCATATATTTT; CDR3: CASSQVSPGREVGNTIYF
V: TRBV4-1; J: TRBJ2-3; D: TRBD1; size: -; DNA: TGCGCCAGCAGCCAAGGTATCCTGACAGGGGCCACAGATACGCAGTATTTT; CDR3: CASSQGILTGATDTQYF
V: TRBV28; J: TRBJ1-1; D: TRBD1; size: -; DNA: TGTGCCAGCAGTCCCCTGGGACAGGGGGTCCCCGAAGCTTTCTTT; CDR3: CASSPLGQGVPEAFF
V: TRBV11-2; J: TRBJ2-7; D: TRBD2; size: -; DNA: TGTGCCAGCAGCTTAGGTGCGGGGGGCTACGAGCAGTACTTC; CDR3: CASSLGAGGYEQYF
V: TRBV9; J: TRBJ2-1; D: TRBD2; size: -; DNA: TGTGCCAGCACCTGGGGACTAGCGGGGGGTGAGGGTGAGCAGTTCTTC; CDR3: CASTWGLAGGEGEQFF
V: TRBV3-1/TRBV3-2; J: TRBJ2-7; D: TRBD1; size: few; DNA: TGTGCCAGCAGCCAAGCGCCCTGGACAGGCTTCGAGCAGTACTTC; CDR3: CASSQAPWTGFEQYF
V: TRBV7-2; J: TRBJ1-1; D: -; size: -; DNA: TGTGCCAGCAGCCCGAACAGGGTCACTGAAGCTTTCTTT; CDR3: CASSPNRVTEAFF
V: TRBV2; J: TRBJ1-3; D: TRBD1; size: -; DNA: TGTGCCAGCGGACAGGGGCTTTACACCATATATTTT; CDR3: CASGQGLYTIYF
V: TRBV6-5; J: TRBJ1-1; D: -; size: -; DNA: TGTGCCAGCAGGGTGAGGGAGGTGAACACTGAAGCTTTCTTT; CDR3: CASRVREVNTEAFF
V: TRBV18; J: TRBJ2-3; D: -; size: -; DNA: TGTGCCAGCTCACCGGCCTCGAACACAGATACGCAGTATTTT; CDR3: CASSPASNTDTQYF
V: TRBV5-1; J: TRBJ2-7; D: -; size: few; DNA: TGCGCCAGCAGCTTGGACAGGGTTGTCGGCGAGCAGTACTTC; CDR3: CASSLDRVVGEQYF
V: TRBV6-1; J: TRBJ2-7; D: -; size: -; DNA: TGTGCCAGCAGTGAAGGGGGGACTCAGCAGTACTTC; CDR3: CASSEGGTQQYF
V: TRBV11-2; J: TRBJ1-1; D: -; size: -; DNA: TGTGCCAGCAGCTTAGATTGGTTCAGAAACACTGAAGCTTTCTTT; CDR3: CASSLDWFRNTEAFF
V: TRBV10-3; J: TRBJ1-2; D: -; size: -; DNA: TGTGCCATCAGTGAGCAGGGTAGCTATGGCTACACCTTC; CDR3: CAISEQGSYGYTF
V: TRBV10-2; J: TRBJ2-7; D: -; size: -; DNA: TGCGCCAGCCGGGGTAACAGGGACTCCTACGAGCAGTACTTC; CDR3: CASRGNRDSYEQYF
V: TRBV15; J: TRBJ1-4; D: TRBD1; size: -; DNA: TGTGCCACCAGCAGAGACAGGGGGTCTAATGAAAAACTGTTTTTT; CDR3: CATSRDRGSNEKLFF
V: TRBV28; J: TRBJ2-7; D: TRBD2; size: -; DNA: TGTGCCAGCAGCCGGAGCGGGGGACGGACCTACGAGCAGTACTTC; CDR3: CASSRSGGRTYEQYF
V: TRBV28; J: TRBJ2-7; D: TRBD1; size: -; DNA: TGTGCCAGCAGTTTAAATTCGTGGGACAGGGGGCTCGAGCAGTACTTC; CDR3: CASSLNSWDRGLEQYF
V: TRBV27; J: TRBJ1-6; D: TRBD1; size: -; DNA: TGTGCCAGCGGACCGGGACAGGGTTCTTCACCCCTCCACTTT; CDR3: CASGPGQGSSPLHF
V: TRBV6-5; J: TRBJ1-5; D: -; size: -; DNA: TGTGCCAGCAGTTACGGTACGGGTCAGCCCCAGCATTTT; CDR3: CASSYGTGQPQHF
V: TRBV4-3; J: TRBJ2-1; D: -; size: -; DNA: TGCGCCAGCAGCCAAGATTATGGGGGCATCAATGAGCAGTTCTTC; CDR3: CASSQDYGGINEQFF
V: TRBV11-2; J: TRBJ2-7; D: -; size: once; DNA: TGTGCCAGCAGCCCCGGGAGTTACTCCTACGAGCAGTACTTC; CDR3: CASSPGSYSYEQYF
V: TRBV19; J: TRBJ2-7; D: TRBD1; size: -; DNA: TGTGCCAGTAGTACAACAGGGGACCCCACCTACGAGCAGTACTTC; CDR3: CASSTTGDPTYEQYF
V: TRBV7-8; J: TRBJ1-3; D: -; size: -; DNA: TGTGCCAGCAGCGCGGGTCGGGGGGTGAATAGAAACACCATATATTTT; CDR3: CASSAGRGVNRNTIYF
V: TRBV19; J: TRBJ2-7; D: -; size: -; DNA: TGTGCCAGTAGTATAGCCGACAGGAGAGGATACGAGCAGTACTTC; CDR3: CASSIADRRGYEQYF
V: TRBV15; J: TRBJ2-6; D: -; size: -; DNA: TGTGCCACCAGCAGAGCATCTGGGGCCAACGTCCTGACTTTC; CDR3: CATSRASGANVLTF
V: TRBV20-1; J: TRBJ2-7; D: -; size: -; DNA: TGCAGTGCTAGGGTCCCAGACGAGCAGTACTTC; CDR3: CSARVPDEQYF
V: TRBV18; J: TRBJ2-7; D: TRBD1; size: -; DNA: TGTGCCAGCTCACCATACAGGGGAAATAGCTACGAGCAGTACTTC; CDR3: CASSPYRGNSYEQYF
V: TRBV11-3; J: TRBJ2-7; D: -; size: -; DNA: TGTGCCAGCAGCTTAGATTGGAGGAACGAGCAGTACTTC; CDR3: CASSLDWRNEQYF
V: TRBV7-7; J: TRBJ2-1; D: -; size: -; DNA: TGTGCCAGCAGCCCTGCGGACTCATCTTCCAATGAGCAGTTCTTC; CDR3: CASSPADSSSNEQFF
V: TRBV4-2; J: TRBJ2-6; D: -; size: -; DNA: TGTGCCAGCAGCCAAGATCGGGGATCTGGGGCCAACGTCCTGACTTTC; CDR3: CASSQDRGSGANVLTF
V: TRBV7-9; J: TRBJ1-1; D: TRBD1; size: -; DNA: TGTGCCAGCAGCTATAGGACAGGGACCAGAACTGAAGCTTTCTTT; CDR3: CASSYRTGTRTEAFF
V: TRBV7-2; J: TRBJ1-1; D: TRBD1; size: -; DNA: TGTGCCAGCAGCTACCCCGCAGGGGGCGGGCGGAACACTGAAGCTTTCTTT; CDR3: CASSYPAGGGRNTEAFF
V: TRBV30; J: TRBJ2-7; D: TRBD1; size: -; DNA: TGTGCCTGGAGTGTACGGGACAGGGCCTACGAGCAGTACTTC; CDR3: CAWSVRDRAYEQYF
V: TRBV9; J: TRBJ2-5; D: -; size: -; DNA: TGTGCCAGCAGCGTAGAGGCAGGGTGGGAGACCCAGTACTTC; CDR3: CASSVEAGWETQYF
V: TRBV2; J: TRBJ2-5; D: TRBD1; size: -; DNA: TGTGCCAGCAGTGTCCGACAGGGGATAGGGTACCAAGAGACCCAGTACTTC; CDR3: CASSVRQGIGYQETQYF